This TCR beta chain was observed in a study of blood T cell repertoires in COVID-19. Study at large: COVID-19 samples, acute and convalescent, were from the United States, Italy and Spain. Nucleic acid was either cDNA or gDNA, and it came from T cells, B-cell-depleted T cells, or PBMCs.

This CDR3 spans 15 amino acids. V was pared by 4 bases and J by 10 bases, with 11 bases of the junction left unmatched. Germline V gives CDR1 SGHAT, CDR2 FQNNGV. Per the original data handling: It was from reference gene primer amplification that nucleated cell counts were estimated. Generated by immunoSEQ multiplex PCR, the TCRdb table keeps only in-frame clones and is missing some. V and J calls and clone size come straight from that table; D and trimming were deduced from the DNA. The sample has more than 100,000 clones, 84% seen once. The sequenced sample consisted of peripheral blood. The rearrangement uses TRBV11-2 and TRBJ1-4; 8 bases match TRBD1. This receptor was identified in a woman between 25 and 40 years old who had recovered from COVID-19. The CDR3 region is CASSSVQGEYGKLFF. The CDR3 DNA reads TGTGCCAGCAGCTCGGTACAGGGGGAGTACGGAAAACTGTTTTTT.